The text below deals with one TCR beta chain. This clone was seen more than once but under ten times. The antigen it binds to is not known. Nothing much larger sits one base from this clone, and base qualities are not available. The CDR3 regions of human TCRbeta chains were analyzed by immunosequencing. On the study's bioinformatics: Repertoire TCRs were matched against a reference library of SARS-CoV-2-specific TCRs generated with the MIRA antigen-specificity platform. Breadth was defined as the fraction of unique TCRs that were SARS-CoV-2-associated. Depth was defined as the fraction of total T cells that were SARS-CoV-2-associated. Using the MIRA data, each spike-specific TCR was assigned both to the spike region to which the TCR was reactive and to a CD4 or CD8 class. Log10-transformed breadth and depth values were compared by one-way ANOVA with Sidak's multiple comparisons tests. This immuneACCESS table, as held by TCRdb, lists in-frame sequences with V and J called but not all clones. Of the missing ones, under half trace to an unresolved V gene in checked studies; the others have no known cause. That table gives V, J and clone size, and the DNA gave D and trimming. Present in this sample are roughly 140,000 clones, about nine tenths of which were seen just once. Over 1.5% of the sample rests with the top ten.

This specimen belongs to a study of T cell responses to AZD1222 COVID-19 vaccine (dated by TCRdb to the early 2020s). About the investigation overall: AZD1222 recipients given second doses at about 4 weeks or at about 12 weeks were pooled, since spike-specific TCR depth and breadth were not found to differ between the two schedules. Trial participants were enrolled by age into subgroups of 18-55, 56-69 and 70-plus years, and around 150, 29 and 61 TCR-sequenced participants, respectively, were included in these subgroups. A total of 233 trial participants underwent TCR sequencing, of whom 200 to 220 received two doses of AZD1222 and some 26 received two doses of the MenACWY control vaccine. The paper's findings and limits, for the study overall: Reportedly, almost half of the unique spike-specific TCRs recognized epitopes lying outside the regions that are mutated in the B.1.351 and B.1.1.7 variants. Most participants were white British and females outnumbered males, and the authors suggested that clonal diversity may have been underestimated. The 56-69-year group was small, and its depth increase did not reach significance, likely because of low power. The vaccine-associated CD4 TCRs covered the entire spike protein, and the dominant responses fell in regions 160-218 and 743-854. Because no day 14 peak-response samples were available, the repertoires could be characterized only after the peak T cell response. Conclusions about previously exposed vaccinees are limited, since just a handful of AZD1222 recipients were seropositive for SARS-CoV-2 at baseline. After two AZD1222 doses, spike-specific TCR breadth and depth were significantly higher than at day 0 and than in MenACWY recipients.

The intended sense of this specimen's time point label: baseline before first vaccination. The vaccinee samples were drawn from two UK trials, COV001 and COV002, one of which was a single-blind randomized controlled phase 2/3 trial testing AZD1222 (ChAdOx1 nCoV-19) in healthy adults. For TCRbeta chain sequencing, PBMC samples from trial participants were taken at day 0 and at day 28 after the second dose. The CDR3, from cysteine to phenylalanine, totals 14 residues. Only the CDR3 part of the read is kept: 42 bases, read in frame from the first base. CDR1 and CDR2 are drawn from the germline V gene: SNHLY, FYNNEI. The germline V and J ends show losses of 4 bases and 7 bases respectively, and no gene match explains 6 bases of the junction.

The chain is encoded by TRBV2 joined to TRBJ2-1; 8 bases in the junction line up with TRBD2. This sequence was found in an adult in good health. Specimen: peripheral blood, collected on day 0 of AZD1222 vaccination. The DNA reads TGTGCCAGCAGTGCGAGCGGGAGTTGGAATGAGCAGTTCTTC. This gives the protein CASSASGSWNEQFF.